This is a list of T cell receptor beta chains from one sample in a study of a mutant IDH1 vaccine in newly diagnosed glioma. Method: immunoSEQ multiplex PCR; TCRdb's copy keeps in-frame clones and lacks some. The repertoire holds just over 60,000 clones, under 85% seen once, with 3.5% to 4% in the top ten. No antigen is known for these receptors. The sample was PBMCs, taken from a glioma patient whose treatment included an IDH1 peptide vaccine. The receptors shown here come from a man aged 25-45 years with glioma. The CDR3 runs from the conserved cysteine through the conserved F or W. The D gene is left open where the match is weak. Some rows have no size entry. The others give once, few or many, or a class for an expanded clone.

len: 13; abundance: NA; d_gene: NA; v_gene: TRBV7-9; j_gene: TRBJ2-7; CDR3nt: TGTGCCAGCAGCTCAACTAGCTTTTACGAGCAGTACTTC; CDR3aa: CASSSTSFYEQYF
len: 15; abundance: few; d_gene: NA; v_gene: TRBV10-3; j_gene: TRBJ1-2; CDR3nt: TGTGCCACCCTTGCGGGGGGGCGTCTAAACTATGGCTACACCTTC; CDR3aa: CATLAGGRLNYGYTF
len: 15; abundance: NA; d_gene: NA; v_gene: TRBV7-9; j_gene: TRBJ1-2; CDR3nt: TGTGCCAGCGCAGGGAATGAGCTCGTCTTCTATGGCTACACCTTC; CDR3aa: CASAGNELVFYGYTF
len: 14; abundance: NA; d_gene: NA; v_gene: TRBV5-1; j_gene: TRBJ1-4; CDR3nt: TGCGCCAGCAGCTTGACAGATTCGATTGAAAAACTGTTTTTT; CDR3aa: CASSLTDSIEKLFF
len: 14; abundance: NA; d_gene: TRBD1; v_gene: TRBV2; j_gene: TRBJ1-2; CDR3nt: TGTGCCAGCAGACGCGGGACAGGGCTGGCTGGCTACACCTTC; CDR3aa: CASRRGTGLAGYTF
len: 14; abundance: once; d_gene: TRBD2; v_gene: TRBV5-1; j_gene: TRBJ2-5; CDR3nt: TGCGCCAGCAGCCGCTTGGGGGGGTCGGAGACCCAGTACTTC; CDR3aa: CASSRLGGSETQYF
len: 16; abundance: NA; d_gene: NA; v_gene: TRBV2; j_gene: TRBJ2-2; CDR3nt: TGTGCCAGCAGTGACTGGGGGCGTTCGAACACCGGGGAGCTGTTTTTT; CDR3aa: CASSDWGRSNTGELFF
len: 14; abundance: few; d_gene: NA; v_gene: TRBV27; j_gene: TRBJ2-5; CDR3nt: TGTGCCAGCAGTTCCCATGACAACCAAGAGACCCAGTACTTC; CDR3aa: CASSSHDNQETQYF
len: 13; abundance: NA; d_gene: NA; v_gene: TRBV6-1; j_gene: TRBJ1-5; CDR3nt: TGTGCCAGCAGTCGCGACAGAAGTCAGCCCCAGCATTTT; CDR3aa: CASSRDRSQPQHF
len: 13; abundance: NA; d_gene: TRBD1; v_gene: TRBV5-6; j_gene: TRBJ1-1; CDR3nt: TGTGCCAGCAGCACCGGGACAGGGTCTGAAGCTTTCTTT; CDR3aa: CASSTGTGSEAFF
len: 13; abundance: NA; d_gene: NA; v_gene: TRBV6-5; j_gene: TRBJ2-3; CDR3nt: TGTGCCAGCGGGACCCGCTTCACAGATACGCAGTATTTT; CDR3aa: CASGTRFTDTQYF
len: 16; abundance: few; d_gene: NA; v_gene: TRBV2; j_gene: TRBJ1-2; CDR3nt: TGTGCCAGCAGTGAAAGTTTAGGACGTCAAAGGGGAGGCTACACCTTC; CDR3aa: CASSESLGRQRGGYTF
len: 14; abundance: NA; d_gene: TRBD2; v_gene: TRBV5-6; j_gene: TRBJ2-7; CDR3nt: TGTGCCAGCAGCTTGGGGGAGGGTCCGTACGAGCAGTACTTC; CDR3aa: CASSLGEGPYEQYF
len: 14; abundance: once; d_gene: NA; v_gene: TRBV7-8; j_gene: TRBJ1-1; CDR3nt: TGTGCCAGCAGCTTACTTATGCTTAACACTGAAGCTTTCTTT; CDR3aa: CASSLLMLNTEAFF
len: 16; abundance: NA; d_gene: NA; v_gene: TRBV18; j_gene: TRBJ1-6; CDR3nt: TGTGCCAGCTCACCAGGGGACATGGGTTATCGGTCACCCCTCCACTTT; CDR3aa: CASSPGDMGYRSPLHF
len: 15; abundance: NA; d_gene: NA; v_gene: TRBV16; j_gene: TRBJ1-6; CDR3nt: TGTGCCAGCAGCCAATCAGGGCAGGGGAATTCACCCCTCCACTTT; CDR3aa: CASSQSGQGNSPLHF
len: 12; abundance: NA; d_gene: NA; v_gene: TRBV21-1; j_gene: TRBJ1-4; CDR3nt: TGTGCCAGGGGACGCCCGGGTGAAAAACTGTTTTTT; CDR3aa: CARGRPGEKLFF
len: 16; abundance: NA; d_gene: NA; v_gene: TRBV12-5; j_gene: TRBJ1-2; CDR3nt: TGTGCTAGTGGTTTGGAGTGGCAGGCAGCTAACTATGGCTACACCTTC; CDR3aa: CASGLEWQAANYGYTF
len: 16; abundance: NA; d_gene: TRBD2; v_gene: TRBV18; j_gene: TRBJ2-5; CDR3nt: TGTGCCAGCTCACCACGCCAGCGGGGGGATGGAGAGACCCAGTACTTC; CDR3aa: CASSPRQRGDGETQYF
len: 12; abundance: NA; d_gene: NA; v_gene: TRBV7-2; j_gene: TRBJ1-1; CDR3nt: TGTGCCAGCGGGGGCATGAACACTGAAGCTTTCTTT; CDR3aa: CASGGMNTEAFF
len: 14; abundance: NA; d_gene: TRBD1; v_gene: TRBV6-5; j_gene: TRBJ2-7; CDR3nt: TGTGCCAGCAGTCTGACAGGGGCGAGGAACGAGCAGTACTTC; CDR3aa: CASSLTGARNEQYF
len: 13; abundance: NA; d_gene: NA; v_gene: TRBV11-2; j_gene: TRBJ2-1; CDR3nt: TGTGCCAGCAGCCCGAGGGGGTACAATGAGCAGTTCTTC; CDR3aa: CASSPRGYNEQFF
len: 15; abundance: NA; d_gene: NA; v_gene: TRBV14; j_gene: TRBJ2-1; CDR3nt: TGTGCCAGCAGCCCGAAAAACCCGGACTACGCTAAGCAGTTCTTC; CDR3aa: CASSPKNPDYAKQFF
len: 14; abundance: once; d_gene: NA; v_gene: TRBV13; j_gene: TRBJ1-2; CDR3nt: TGTGCCAGCAGCTTGCAGGGGCAGGACTATGGCTACACCTTC; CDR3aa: CASSLQGQDYGYTF
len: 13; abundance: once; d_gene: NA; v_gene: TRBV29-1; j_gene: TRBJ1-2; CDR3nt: TGCAGCGTTGCACAGGTAGCTAACTATGGCTACACCTTC; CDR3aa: CSVAQVANYGYTF
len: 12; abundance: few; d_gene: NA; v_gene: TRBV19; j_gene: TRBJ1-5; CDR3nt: TGTGCCAGTAACGAGCGGGGTCAGCCCCAGCATTTT; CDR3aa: CASNERGQPQHF
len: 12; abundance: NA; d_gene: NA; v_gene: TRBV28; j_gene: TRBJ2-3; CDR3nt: TGTGCCAGCAGTTTGGGACCAGATACGCAGTATTTT; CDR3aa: CASSLGPDTQYF
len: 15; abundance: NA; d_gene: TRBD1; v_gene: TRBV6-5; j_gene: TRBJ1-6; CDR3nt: TGTGCCAGCAGTTATTCGGGACAGGGGTATTCACCCCTCCACTTT; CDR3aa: CASSYSGQGYSPLHF
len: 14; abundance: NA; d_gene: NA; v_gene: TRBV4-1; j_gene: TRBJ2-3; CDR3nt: TGCGCCAGCAGCCAAGGTGCCATCGGAGATACGCAGTATTTT; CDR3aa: CASSQGAIGDTQYF
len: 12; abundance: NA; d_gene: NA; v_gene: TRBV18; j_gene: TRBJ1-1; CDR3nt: TGTGCCAGCTCACCCACAGGCCTTGAAGCTTTCTTT; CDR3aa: CASSPTGLEAFF
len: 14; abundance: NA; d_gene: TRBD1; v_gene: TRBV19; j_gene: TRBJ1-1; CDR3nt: TGTGCCACTACGGAACAGGGGAAAAACACTGAAGCTTTCTTT; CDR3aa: CATTEQGKNTEAFF
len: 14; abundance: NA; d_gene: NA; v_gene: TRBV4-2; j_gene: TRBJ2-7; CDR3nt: TGTGCCAGCAGCCAAGAGGCCATTGCCTACGAGCAGTACTTC; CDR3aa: CASSQEAIAYEQYF
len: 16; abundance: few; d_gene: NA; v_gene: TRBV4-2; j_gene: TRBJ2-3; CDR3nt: TGTGCCAGCAGCCAAGAAAGGCAGGGAGGCACAGATACGCAGTATTTT; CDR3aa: CASSQERQGGTDTQYF
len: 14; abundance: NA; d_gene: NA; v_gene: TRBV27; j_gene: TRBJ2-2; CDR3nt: TGTGCCAGCAGTTCAGGAGGGGGCACCGGGGAGCTGTTTTTT; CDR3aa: CASSSGGGTGELFF
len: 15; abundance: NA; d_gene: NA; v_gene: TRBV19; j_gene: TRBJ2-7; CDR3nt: TGTGCCAGTAGTACAAAAAGAAGAGGCTCCTACGAGCAGTACTTC; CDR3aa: CASSTKRRGSYEQYF
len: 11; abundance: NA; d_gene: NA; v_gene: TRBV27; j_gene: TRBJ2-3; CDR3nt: TGTGCCAGCAGGGTTGCAGATACGCAGTATTTT; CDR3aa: CASRVADTQYF
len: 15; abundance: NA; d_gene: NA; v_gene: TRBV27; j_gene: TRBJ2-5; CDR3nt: TGTGCCAGCAGTTCAACAGCCAACGTACAAGAGACCCAGTACTTC; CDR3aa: CASSSTANVQETQYF